The sequence of this TCR beta chain was determined in a study of spatial heterogeneity in lung cancer. Study-level information: A consistent excess of beta-chain over alpha-chain sequences was detected. The library had UMIs, and each TCR and UMI pair averaged more than ten raw reads. Study results and limitations: At tumor resection, ubiquitous expanded TCRs were detected in blood more often than later.

Concerning this clonotype itself: The antigen remains unidentified. A library prepared for alpha chains yielded this beta chain as an off-target read; its size is of little meaning.

Time point indicated: sample taken at primary tumor resection. Sequencing covered unsorted whole RNA taken from tumor, nontumor lung or frozen PBMC. There were around 72 donors, all of them untreated patients with early-stage non-small cell lung cancer. Each CDR3 protein gets one entry after TCRdb re-called the 5' RACE reads with MiXCR. The sample shows some 8,600 distinct CDR3 sequences, roughly 4.8% of them seen only once. The CDR3 spans 13 residues. V dropped 3 bases and J dropped 5 bases, with 10 bases sitting between them. The sample was PBMCs, taken at surgery. This TCR was sampled from a male donor with early-stage non-small cell lung cancer. This chain uses TRBV12-3 or TRBV12-4 with TRBJ2-5; possibly TRBD1 or TRBD2 for D (6 bases each). The CDR3 is CASSFGGSETQYF. The CDR3 nucleotides read TGTGCCAGCAGTTTCGGGGGCTCGGAGACCCAGTACTTC.